This entry features one T cell receptor beta chain sequence. This clone was seen a few times. There is no known antigen for this receptor. Base qualities are not recorded, but no much larger clone differs from it by a single base. In the germline V gene, CDR1 corresponds to SGHRS and CDR2 to YFSETQ. Germline trimming: 4 bases from V, 8 bases from J; junction bases outside gene matches: 9. Including the terminal cysteine and phenylalanine, the CDR3 comprises 15 residues. Here the CDR3 DNA is all that survives: 45 bases in frame from base 1. Library prep was done by the immunoSEQ multiplex PCR assay. To provide template for TCR sequencing, every sample had RNA extracted and reverse transcribed into cDNA. SuperScript III was used for first-strand cDNA synthesis, primed with a 2:1 mix of oligo-dT and random hexamers. A synthetic immune receptor repertoire was used to gauge amplification bias, and whatever bias remained was removed computationally. For the original study's pipeline: Raw reads were preprocessed to remove errors, and CDR3 was defined by IMGT conventions from the conserved cysteine to phenylalanine. Clonality was computed as 1 minus the Shannon entropy, with the entropy normalized by log2 of the number of productive unique TCRs. CD4 or CD8 identity of scalp clones was inferred by cross-referencing scalp TCRbeta sequences with sorted blood CD4 and CD8 repertoires. Imported from immuneACCESS, the table was reduced by TCRdb to in-frame sequences with V and J called. These copies leave out some clones; in studies compared against another copy, an unresolved V gene accounts for under half, and the cause of the remainder is not known. V, J and clone size are taken as reported in that table, and D and trimming were inferred from the DNA itself. Across this sample there are approximately 99,000 clones, with 50% to 70% seen only once. Jointly, the top ten make up around a quarter of the sample.

Lesional scalp punch biopsies and peripheral blood were collected from alopecia areata patients. PBMCs were separated by density centrifugation and stained for CD3, CD4 and CD8, after which CD4+ and CD8+ T cells were sorted on a FACSAria. As part of a multicenter biomarker study, untreated alopecia areata patients were recruited. In about 5 patients from the biomarker study, blood CD8+ T cells were sorted further into NKG2D-low and NKG2D-high fractions. This record comes from a study of CD8+ T cells in alopecia areata (dated by TCRdb to 2016 to 2019). Regarding the research as a whole: In both human patients and the C3H/HeJ mouse model, the study applied high-throughput TCRbeta sequencing to look at T cell clonal expansion in alopecia areata. Human TCRbeta sequencing covered scalp tissue and sorted CD4+ and CD8+ peripheral blood T cells from patchy and totalis/universalis alopecia areata patients and healthy controls. Clonality in the scalp was compared among normal scalp (n=4), patchy alopecia areata scalp (n=8), and alopecia totalis/universalis scalp (n=8). RNA came from the PAXgene miRNA kit for fixed scalp, the miRNeasy kit for PBMCs, and the RNeasy kit for mouse skin. Amplification of TCRbeta CDR3 regions was done by immunoSEQ multiplex PCR using 35 Vbeta forward primers and 13 Jbeta reverse primers. The paper's findings and limits, for the study overall: Higher clonality and more expanded CD8+ clones were observed in lesional scalp than in normal scalp, particularly in alopecia totalis/universalis, a finding suggestive of antigenic drive. Shared TCR sequences between patients were less evident than in mice, which may be partly attributable to HLA diversity in the patient population. Scalp TCR repertoire analysis is complicated because resident alphabeta T cells in normal human skin are also sequenced, whereas mouse skin is dominated by gammadelta T cells.

The chain joins TRBV5-1 to TRBJ2-1, with 10 bases matching TRBD2. The receptor comes from a human donor with alopecia areata. Sequencing was carried out using NKG2D-low CD8+ T cells sorted from blood. Explained via the paper, the cell subset or site label denotes: sorted CD8+ NKG2D-low blood T cells. The CDR3 reads CASSPEEREGHEQFF. The DNA sequence follows: TGCGCCAGCAGCCCGGAGGAGCGGGAGGGTCATGAGCAGTTCTTC.